The next 16 T cell receptor beta chains were all read from a single sample in a study of T cell responses to AZD1222 COVID-19 vaccine. Assay: immunoSEQ multiplex PCR; the TCRdb copy retains only in-frame clones and omits some. The sample lists roughly 120,000 clones; about 90% were seen once. The source material was peripheral blood, sampled on day 0 of AZD1222 vaccination. These receptors all stem from an adult in good health.

The CDR3: CASGLGLTGVGMNTEAFF. CDR3 coding DNA: TGTGCTAGTGGTTTGGGCCTGACAGGGGTGGGCATGAACACTGAAGCTTTCTTT. The chain has TRBV12-5 and TRBJ1-1; 8 nucleotides agree with TRBD1. The ends lost 1 base at V and 0 bases at J; junction bases unmatched: 10. The CDR3 totals 18 residues. Germline assignment: CDR1 LGHNT and CDR2 FRNRAP.

The rearrangement links TRBV30 to TRBJ2-7, with 8 bases fitting TRBD1. The CDR3 runs 14 residues. CDR1 and CDR2 (germline): GTSNPN, SVGIG (reference sequence). V shed 0 bases, J shed 2 bases, and the junction held 3 bases outside the gene matches. CDR3 in amino acids: CAWSVSGGAYEQYF. Written as DNA, the CDR3 is TGTGCCTGGAGTGTATCAGGGGGCGCCTACGAGCAGTACTTC.

CDR3 region: CASSLGFRFEQYF. The CDR3 DNA sequence: TGTGCCAGCAGCTTAGGCTTCAGGTTCGAGCAGTACTTC. The genes are TRBV7-8 and TRBJ2-7, with unresolved D. V dropped 1 base and J dropped 6 bases, with 10 bases sitting between them. The CDR3 has 13 amino acids. Germline V gene data show CDR1 as SGHVS and CDR2 as FQNEAQ.

V is TRBV5-1 and J is TRBJ2-7; D gene uncertain. This CDR3 is built from 14 residues. Trimming pared 7 bases from V and 3 bases from J, leaving 17 bases between. CDR1 and CDR2 (germline): SGHRS, YFSETQ. The CDR3 is CASGPQSLGYEQYF. In nucleotides, the CDR3 is TGCGCCAGCGGACCCCAGAGTCTGGGCTACGAGCAGTACTTC. Full variable domain (outside the CDR3, taken from reference TRBV5-1 and TRBJ2-7): KAGVTQTPRYLIKTRGQQVTLSCSPISGHRSVSWYQQTPGQGLQFLFEYFSETQRNKGNFPGRFSGRQFSNSRSEMNVSTLELGDSALYLCASGPQSLGYEQYFGPGTRLTVT.

The chain couples TRBV7-9 to TRBJ2-1, with D maybe TRBD1 (6 bases). V was cut by 2 bases and J by 13 bases, with 9 bases left in between. Germline CDR1 is SEHNR and CDR2 is FQNEAQ (reference sequence). The CDR3 runs 11 residues. CDR3 loop: CASSLPGQQFF. CDR3 bases: TGTGCCAGCAGCTTACCGGGACAACAGTTCTTC.

The rearrangement links TRBV9 to TRBJ2-3, with 12 bases matching TRBD2. In germline, CDR1 is SGDLS, CDR2 YYNGEE. The junction had 13 bases not matched to a gene; V was cut back by 4 bases and J by 10 bases. The CDR3 has 16 residues. The CDR3 sequence: CASSFWGTSGPNAQYF. CDR3 nucleotide sequence: TGTGCCAGCAGCTTCTGGGGGACTAGCGGGCCTAACGCGCAGTATTTT.

The V and J genes are TRBV12-3 or TRBV12-4 and TRBJ2-2; no clear D gene. The CDR3 has 12 residues. V was clipped by 5 bases and J by 5 bases, with 6 bases between them. CDR3 sequence: CASSMGTGELFF. The CDR3 bases are TGTGCCAGCAGTATGGGGACCGGGGAGCTGTTTTTT.

The chain employs TRBV5-1 and TRBJ2-1; 9 bases are a match to TRBD2. There are 15 residues in the CDR3. V lost 0 bases, J lost 9 bases, and 7 bases stayed unmatched. Germline CDR1 and CDR2: SGHRS and YFSETQ. CDR3 DNA: TGCGCCAGCAGCTTGGGGGGACTAGCCTTAAGTGAGCAGTTCTTC. Its translation is CASSLGGLALSEQFF. The full variable domain, completed using reference TRBV5-1 and TRBJ2-1, is KAGVTQTPRYLIKTRGQQVTLSCSPISGHRSVSWYQQTPGQGLQFLFEYFSETQRNKGNFPGRFSGRQFSNSRSEMNVSTLELGDSALYLCASSLGGLALSEQFFGPGTRLTVL.

The chain joins TRBV2 to TRBJ2-2; possibly TRBD2 for D (5 bases). The CDR3 runs 15 residues. Germline loops: CDR1 SNHLY, CDR2 FYNNEI. With 7 bases removed from V and 2 bases from J, the gap between germline ends came to 14 bases. CDR3 in amino acids: CASTSFGLNTGELFF. CDR3 bases: TGTGCCAGCACGAGCTTCGGACTTAACACCGGGGAGCTGTTTTTT.

This clone has only one observation. The V and J genes are TRBV10-2 and TRBJ2-3; 8 nucleotides align to TRBD2. CDR3 length: 15 residues. Per the germline V gene, CDR1 is WSHSY and CDR2 is SAAADI. The ends lost 0 bases at V and 6 bases at J; junction bases unmatched: 5. The CDR3 is CASSESGGRRDTQYF. For the CDR3, the DNA is TGCGCCAGCAGTGAGTCTGGCGGGAGGAGGGATACGCAGTATTTT.

The chain has TRBV6-6 and TRBJ1-5, with D hard to call. The germline CDR1 and CDR2 sequences are MNHNY and SVGAGI (reference sequence). The CDR3 has 14 amino acids. Trimming removed 5 bases from V and 3 bases from J, with 11 bases in between. This CDR3 is CASSRNDHNQPQHF. CDR3 sequence (DNA): TGTGCCAGCAGTCGTAACGATCACAATCAGCCCCAGCATTTT.

The chain has TRBV7-3 and TRBJ2-2; D is ambiguous. CDR3 length equals 13 residues. Germline assignment: CDR1 SGHTA and CDR2 FQGTGA. V lost 4 bases and J lost 7, with 10 bases in between. Written as DNA, the CDR3 is TGTGCCAGCAGCTCATTTGAATACGGGGAGCTGTTTTTT. It is translated as CASSSFEYGELFF.

This clone is a singleton in its sample. At one of its ends the junction is not consistent with the germline gene, which may arise from a read error. The chain is built from TRBV11-2 and TRBJ2-7; possibly TRBD1 or TRBD2 for D (6 bases each). The CDR3 is 11 residues long. Per germline, CDR1 SGHAT and CDR2 FQNNGV. The CDR3 sequence: CASSLGGTPDF. Here the CDR3 DNA reads TGTGCCAGCAGCTTAGGCGGGACACCGGACTTC.

The CDR3 nucleotides read TGTGCCAGCAACAGCCGGGACACGGTAAATTCACCCCTCCACTTT. Protein: CASNSRDTVNSPLHF. The rearrangement links TRBV6-5 to TRBJ1-6; a weak D match, TRBD1 (6 bases). Germline lookup yields CDR1 MNHEY and CDR2 SVGAGI. Trimming shortened V by 7 bases and J by 7 bases, and 17 bases separated the two germline ends. CDR3 length equals 15 residues.

For the CDR3, the DNA is TGTGCCAGCAGCCAAGAGGGGACTAGCGGGCGCCAAGAGACCCAGTACTTC. The encoded protein is CASSQEGTSGRQETQYF. V and J are TRBV3-1 (or the pseudogene TRBV3-2) and TRBJ2-5, with 12 bases aligning to TRBD2. The germline V gene has CDR1 LGHDT and CDR2 YNNKEL (reference sequence). This CDR3 spans 17 amino acids. Trimming at V came to 0 bases and at J to 1 base, leaving 3 bases not matched to a gene.

The gene calls are TRBV5-4 and TRBJ1-2; the D gene is possibly TRBD1 (6 bases). CDR1 and CDR2 (germline): SGHNT, YYREEE (reference sequence). The CDR3 extends over 14 amino acids. Trimming took off 1 base at V and 4 bases at J, with 11 bases between the two ends. The CDR3 DNA reads as TGTGCCAGCAGCTTGTTGGGGGCGAGCTATGGCTACACCTTC. It yields the protein CASSLLGASYGYTF. The variable domain in full, completed from reference TRBV5-4 and TRBJ1-2, reads ETGVTQSPTHLIKTRGQQVTLRCSSQSGHNTVSWYQQALGQGPQFIFQYYREEENGRGNFPPRFSGLQFPNYSSELNVNALELDDSALYLCASSLLGASYGYTFGSGTRLTVV.